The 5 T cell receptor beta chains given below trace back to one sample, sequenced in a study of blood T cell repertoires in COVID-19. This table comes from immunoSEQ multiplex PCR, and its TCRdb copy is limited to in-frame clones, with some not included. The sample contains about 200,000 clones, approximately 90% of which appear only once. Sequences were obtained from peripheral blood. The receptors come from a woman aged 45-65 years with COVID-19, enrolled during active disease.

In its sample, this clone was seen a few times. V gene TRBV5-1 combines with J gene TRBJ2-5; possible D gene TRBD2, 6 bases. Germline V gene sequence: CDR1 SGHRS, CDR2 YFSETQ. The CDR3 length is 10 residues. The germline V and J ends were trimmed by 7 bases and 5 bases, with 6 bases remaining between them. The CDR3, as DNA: TGCGCCAGCGGAGGGGAGACCCAGTACTTC. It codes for CASGGETQYF.

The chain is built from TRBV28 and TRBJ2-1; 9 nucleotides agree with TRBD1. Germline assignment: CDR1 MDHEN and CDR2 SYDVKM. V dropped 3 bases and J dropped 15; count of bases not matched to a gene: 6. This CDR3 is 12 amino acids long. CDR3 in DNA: TGTGCCAGCAGTTTGGGGACAGGGTCCCGGTTCTTC. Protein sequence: CASSLGTGSRFF.

CDR3: CASSQRTGSTKGTEAFF. CDR3 bases: TGTGCCAGCAGCCAACGAACAGGGTCAACCAAGGGGACTGAAGCTTTCTTT. This chain joins TRBV14 and TRBJ1-1, with a possible D match to TRBD1 (6 bases). Trimming took 2 bases from V and 5 from J, leaving 21 bases between them. Germline assignment: CDR1 SGHDN and CDR2 FVKESK. This CDR3 is built from 17 residues. Supplemented by reference TRBV14 and TRBJ1-1, the full variable domain reads EAGVTQFPSHSVIEKGQTVTLRCDPISGHDNLYWYRRVMGKEIKFLLHFVKESKQDESGMPNNRFLAERTGGTYSTLKVQPAELEDSGVYFCASSQRTGSTKGTEAFFGQGTRLTVV.

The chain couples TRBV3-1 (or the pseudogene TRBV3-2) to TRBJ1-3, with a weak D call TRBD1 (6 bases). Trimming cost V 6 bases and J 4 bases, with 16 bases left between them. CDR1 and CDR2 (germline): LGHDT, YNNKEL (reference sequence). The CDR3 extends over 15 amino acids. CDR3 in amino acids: CASRPSRGRGNTIYF. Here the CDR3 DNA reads TGTGCCAGCAGACCCAGTAGGGGGAGAGGAAACACCATATATTTT.

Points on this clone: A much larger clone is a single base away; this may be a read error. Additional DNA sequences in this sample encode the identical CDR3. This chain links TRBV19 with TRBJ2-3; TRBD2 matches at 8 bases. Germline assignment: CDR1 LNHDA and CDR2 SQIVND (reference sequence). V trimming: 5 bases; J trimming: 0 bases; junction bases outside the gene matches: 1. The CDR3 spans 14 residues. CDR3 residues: CASSRGGSTDTQYF. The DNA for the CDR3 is TGTGCCAGTAGTCGGGGGGGAAGCACAGATACGCAGTATTTT.